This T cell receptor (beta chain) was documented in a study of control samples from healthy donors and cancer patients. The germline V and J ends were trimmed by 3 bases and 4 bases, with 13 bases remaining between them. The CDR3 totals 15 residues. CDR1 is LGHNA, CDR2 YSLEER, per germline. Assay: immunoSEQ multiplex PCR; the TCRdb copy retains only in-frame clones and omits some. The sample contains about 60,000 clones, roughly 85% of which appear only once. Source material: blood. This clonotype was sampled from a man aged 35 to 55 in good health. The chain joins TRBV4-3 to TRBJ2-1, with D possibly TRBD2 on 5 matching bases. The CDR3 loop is CASSQYGLEYNEQFF. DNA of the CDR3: TGCGCCAGCAGCCAGTACGGACTGGAGTACAATGAGCAGTTCTTC.